The rows below give T cell receptor beta chains drawn from one sample of a study of post-analysis software for immune sequencing data. TCRdb re-called the PCR reads with MiXCR, one entry per CDR3 protein. Counted here are 450,000 to 650,000 distinct CDR3 sequences, roughly 40% occurring once; the ten biggest clones make up around 1.7%. Sequencing used blood. Receptors were obtained from a girl aged 10 to 17 with multiple sclerosis. Each CDR3 is given with its conserved first and last residue. The D gene is left open where the match is weak. The size entry is marked missing in some rows and otherwise reads once, few, many or a size class.

d_call: NA
clone_size: NA
j_call: TRBJ1-2
v_call: TRBV7-9
cdr3_nt: TGTGCCAGCAGCTTAGAAGTGGGGCAAGGCTACACCTTC
cdr3_aa: CASSLEVGQGYTF

d_call: TRBD2
clone_size: NA
j_call: TRBJ2-1
v_call: TRBV7-8
cdr3_nt: TGTGCCAGCAGCTCCGCGGGAGGCAAAAAGTTCTTC
cdr3_aa: CASSSAGGKKFF

d_call: NA
clone_size: NA
j_call: TRBJ2-5
v_call: TRBV5-1
cdr3_nt: TGCGCCAGCAGCTCAATTCGACAGGGAGGGACCCAGTACTTC
cdr3_aa: CASSSIRQGGTQYF

d_call: NA
clone_size: few
j_call: TRBJ2-7
v_call: TRBV6-1
cdr3_nt: TGTGCCAGCAGCCGTCTCCGGGGTCAACAAACGGACGAGCAGTACTTC
cdr3_aa: CASSRLRGQQTDEQYF

d_call: NA
clone_size: NA
j_call: TRBJ2-3
v_call: TRBV24-1
cdr3_nt: TGTGCCACCAGTGACCGGACGGGACTCAGCACAGATACGCAGTATTTT
cdr3_aa: CATSDRTGLSTDTQYF

d_call: NA
clone_size: few
j_call: TRBJ2-5
v_call: TRBV20-1
cdr3_nt: TGCAGTCTAAACAGGGCCGAGACCCAGTACTTC
cdr3_aa: CSLNRAETQYF

d_call: TRBD1
clone_size: NA
j_call: TRBJ2-7
v_call: TRBV5-6
cdr3_nt: TGTGCCAGCACCGGGACAGGGGACTACGAGCAGTACTTC
cdr3_aa: CASTGTGDYEQYF

d_call: NA
clone_size: few
j_call: TRBJ2-1
v_call: TRBV29-1
cdr3_nt: TGCAGCGTTGAAGAAGATAATGAGCAGTTCTTC
cdr3_aa: CSVEEDNEQFF

d_call: TRBD1
clone_size: few
j_call: TRBJ2-5
v_call: TRBV12-3/TRBV12-4
cdr3_nt: TGTGCCAGCAGTTTAGTGGGACAGGGGAGTGAGCAGTACTTC
cdr3_aa: CASSLVGQGSEQYF

d_call: NA
clone_size: NA
j_call: TRBJ2-1
v_call: TRBV6-5
cdr3_nt: TGTGCCAGCAGGGCAGGGGATCGCCCGGGGGGTGAGCAGTTCTTC
cdr3_aa: CASRAGDRPGGEQFF

d_call: NA
clone_size: NA
j_call: TRBJ2-1
v_call: TRBV27
cdr3_nt: TGTGCCAGCCTGGAGATGAAGGAGAGGAATGAGCAGTTCTTC
cdr3_aa: CASLEMKERNEQFF

d_call: NA
clone_size: NA
j_call: TRBJ2-7
v_call: TRBV18
cdr3_nt: TGTGCCAGCTCACCAGAGAGGGTCGGCGAGCAGTACTTC
cdr3_aa: CASSPERVGEQYF

d_call: TRBD1
clone_size: NA
j_call: TRBJ1-1
v_call: TRBV6-5
cdr3_nt: TGTGCCAGCAGTTACTCGACAGGGGGTCCTGAAGCTTTCTTT
cdr3_aa: CASSYSTGGPEAFF

d_call: TRBD1
clone_size: few
j_call: TRBJ1-2
v_call: TRBV5-1
cdr3_nt: TGCGCCAGCTTCCCGTCCCCCGGGACAGCTTATGGCTACACCTTC
cdr3_aa: CASFPSPGTAYGYTF

d_call: TRBD2
clone_size: once
j_call: TRBJ2-3
v_call: TRBV12-3/TRBV12-4
cdr3_nt: TGTGTCAGCAGTTACGGACTAGCGGCAGATACGCAGTATTTT
cdr3_aa: CVSSYGLAADTQYF

d_call: NA
clone_size: few
j_call: TRBJ2-3
v_call: TRBV7-2
cdr3_nt: TGTGCCAGCAGCTTAATACTAGCTTCGGATACGCAGTATTTT
cdr3_aa: CASSLILASDTQYF

d_call: NA
clone_size: NA
j_call: TRBJ2-7
v_call: TRBV5-1
cdr3_nt: TGCGCCAGCAGCTTCTATGGCAGTATCTACGAGCAGTACTTC
cdr3_aa: CASSFYGSIYEQYF

d_call: TRBD1
clone_size: NA
j_call: TRBJ2-7
v_call: TRBV12-3/TRBV12-4
cdr3_nt: TGTGCCAGCAGACGTTCGGGACAGGGGTACGAGCAGTACTTC
cdr3_aa: CASRRSGQGYEQYF

d_call: TRBD2
clone_size: NA
j_call: TRBJ2-7
v_call: TRBV12-3/TRBV12-4
cdr3_nt: TGTGCTACCCGGGCGGGACTAGCGGGCTACGAGCAGTACTTC
cdr3_aa: CATRAGLAGYEQYF

d_call: NA
clone_size: NA
j_call: TRBJ1-2
v_call: TRBV20-1
cdr3_nt: TGCAGTGCTAGAGATCCGGGTAAGGGAGGCTACACCTTC
cdr3_aa: CSARDPGKGGYTF

d_call: TRBD1
clone_size: NA
j_call: TRBJ2-7
v_call: TRBV2
cdr3_nt: TGTGCCAGCAGGGCACAGGGGGCCATACCTGAGCAGTACTTC
cdr3_aa: CASRAQGAIPEQYF

d_call: TRBD2
clone_size: NA
j_call: TRBJ2-1
v_call: TRBV20-1
cdr3_nt: TGCAGTGCTAGAAAGACTAGCGGGTACAATGAGCAGTTCTTC
cdr3_aa: CSARKTSGYNEQFF

d_call: NA
clone_size: NA
j_call: TRBJ2-7
v_call: TRBV20-1
cdr3_nt: TGCAGTGCTAGAGATCCCCTAAAAACCTACGAGCAGTACTTC
cdr3_aa: CSARDPLKTYEQYF

d_call: NA
clone_size: NA
j_call: TRBJ2-5
v_call: TRBV3-1
cdr3_nt: TGTGCCAGCAGCCAACCTCGTATCAGTGGGGGAGAGACCCAGTACTTC
cdr3_aa: CASSQPRISGGETQYF

d_call: TRBD1
clone_size: few
j_call: TRBJ1-4
v_call: TRBV25-1
cdr3_nt: TGTGCCAGCTCACAGGGGGGAGAGGCTAATGAAAAACTGTTTTTT
cdr3_aa: CASSQGGEANEKLFF

d_call: TRBD2
clone_size: few
j_call: TRBJ2-3
v_call: TRBV20-1
cdr3_nt: TGCAGTGCTACCCCTAGCGGGGGGGCAGATACGCAGTATTTT
cdr3_aa: CSATPSGGADTQYF

d_call: NA
clone_size: NA
j_call: TRBJ1-5
v_call: TRBV15
cdr3_nt: TGTGCCGCCGGAGCCCGGGGGGGCAATCAGCCCCAGCATTTT
cdr3_aa: CAAGARGGNQPQHF

d_call: TRBD1
clone_size: once
j_call: TRBJ1-2
v_call: TRBV9
cdr3_nt: TGTGCCAGCAGCGTGCCCGGGACAGACTATGGCTACACCTTC
cdr3_aa: CASSVPGTDYGYTF

d_call: NA
clone_size: few
j_call: TRBJ1-2
v_call: TRBV20-1
cdr3_nt: TGCAGTGCTCTACGACAGGACCCCGGCTACACCTTC
cdr3_aa: CSALRQDPGYTF

d_call: NA
clone_size: few
j_call: TRBJ2-1
v_call: TRBV29-1
cdr3_nt: TGCAGCATGGGTCCCCCGGGCAATGAGCAGTTCTTC
cdr3_aa: CSMGPPGNEQFF

d_call: TRBD1
clone_size: NA
j_call: TRBJ2-1
v_call: TRBV7-2
cdr3_nt: TGTGCCAGCAGCTTATCCGCGACAGGGGGATTAATTGAGCAGTTCTTC
cdr3_aa: CASSLSATGGLIEQFF

d_call: TRBD2
clone_size: NA
j_call: TRBJ2-7
v_call: TRBV3-1
cdr3_nt: TGTGCCAGCAGCGGAGCTTCGGTCGTAGCGGGAGGTTTTTCCTACGAGCAGTACTTC
cdr3_aa: CASSGASVVAGGFSYEQYF

d_call: TRBD1
clone_size: once
j_call: TRBJ2-1
v_call: TRBV7-3
cdr3_nt: TGTGCCAGCAGTTCGCCGGGACAGGGGTTCTCCGAGCAGTGCTTC
cdr3_aa: CASSSPGQGFSEQCF

d_call: NA
clone_size: NA
j_call: TRBJ2-1
v_call: TRBV5-1
cdr3_nt: TGCGCCAGCAGCTTGGCCGACGGCCTTTACAATGAGCAGTTCTTC
cdr3_aa: CASSLADGLYNEQFF

d_call: TRBD2
clone_size: NA
j_call: TRBJ2-7
v_call: TRBV6-2/TRBV6-3
cdr3_nt: TGTGCCAGCAGCCCGGGACTAGCGCATTACGAGCAGTACTTC
cdr3_aa: CASSPGLAHYEQYF

d_call: TRBD2
clone_size: NA
j_call: TRBJ2-7
v_call: TRBV6-5
cdr3_nt: TGTGCCAGCAGAGCGGGAAGGAACTACGAGCAGTACTTC
cdr3_aa: CASRAGRNYEQYF

d_call: TRBD2
clone_size: NA
j_call: TRBJ2-7
v_call: TRBV28
cdr3_nt: TGTGCCAGCAGTTTATTACTTAGCGGGTACGACGAGCAGTACTTC
cdr3_aa: CASSLLLSGYDEQYF

d_call: TRBD2
clone_size: NA
j_call: TRBJ2-7
v_call: TRBV12-3/TRBV12-4
cdr3_nt: TGTGCCAGCAGTTTTTTACTAGCGGGAGCCTACGAGCAGTACTTC
cdr3_aa: CASSFLLAGAYEQYF

d_call: NA
clone_size: many
j_call: TRBJ2-3
v_call: TRBV20-1
cdr3_nt: TGCAGTGCTCGTAAACCAGGCACAGATACGCAGTATTTT
cdr3_aa: CSARKPGTDTQYF

d_call: TRBD2
clone_size: NA
j_call: TRBJ2-1
v_call: TRBV24-1
cdr3_nt: TGTGCCACCAAAGGGGCGGGAGTTGGGAATGAGCAGTTCTTC
cdr3_aa: CATKGAGVGNEQFF

d_call: NA
clone_size: few
j_call: TRBJ2-7
v_call: TRBV5-1
cdr3_nt: TGCGCCAGCAGCTTGGGGTACATTACCTACGAGCAGTACTTC
cdr3_aa: CASSLGYITYEQYF

d_call: TRBD1
clone_size: NA
j_call: TRBJ2-7
v_call: TRBV10-3
cdr3_nt: TGTGCCATCAGTGTCGAGGACAGGGGATCCTACGAGCAGTACTTC
cdr3_aa: CAISVEDRGSYEQYF

d_call: NA
clone_size: once
j_call: TRBJ2-7
v_call: TRBV4-2
cdr3_nt: TGTGCCAGCAGCCAAGCCGGGGAGAACGAGCAGTACTTC
cdr3_aa: CASSQAGENEQYF